This TCR beta chain was found in a study of beta chain features in type 1 diabetes. Study background: The study found patients and healthy donors alike in age, gender and cell yields. Study-level points and caveats: There was a moderate but significant shortening of TCRB CDR3s in all four CD4+ subsets of Type 1 diabetes patients.

The CDR3 is 13 amino acids. Trimming removed 5 bases from V and 0 bases from J, with 10 bases in between. Looked up from germline, CDR1 is GTSNPN and CDR2 is SVGIG (reference sequence). Every bit of the isolated RNA underwent reverse transcription, so sequencing read expressed TCRB transcripts. The table came from immunoSEQ multiplex PCR; TCRdb's copy has only in-frame clones and leaves some out. The sample contains 150,000 to 200,000 clones, over 55% of which appear only once. Concerning this clone itself: What it binds is not known.

The TCR was taken from a man aged 25-40 years with type 1 diabetes. The gene calls are TRBV30 and TRBJ2-5; tentatively, D is TRBD2 (5 bases). The sequencing sample was made of naive CD4+ T cells from blood. The CDR3 here is CAWELDHQETQYF. For the CDR3, the DNA is TGTGCCTGGGAACTAGACCACCAAGAGACCCAGTACTTC.